Sequencing of this T cell receptor beta chain was carried out in a study of identical twins. TCRdb re-called the 5' RACE reads through MiXCR, storing one row per CDR3 protein. Of approximately 500,000 distinct CDR3 sequences listed, less than 25% are singletons. The sample holds a few counts of this clonotype. V lost 2 bases, J lost 8 bases, and 15 bases stayed unmatched. Germline-derived CDR1 and CDR2 are KGHSH and LQKENI. This CDR3 comprises 19 residues. The same data also contributed to another study, on T cells expressing NK-cell markers. That source adds: Underlying the TCR beta repertoires were sorted CD3+CD56+NKG2C+, CD3+CD56+NKG2C- and CD3+CD56-NKG2C+ T cells.

Sample: CD4+ T cells sorted from blood. The gene calls are TRBV18 and TRBJ1-6; TRBD1 agrees at 10 bases. The TCR comes from a young woman in good health. CDR3 coding DNA: TGTGCCAGCTCACCAACCGGACAGGGGGGTGTAGCAGGGGATTCACCCCTCCACTTT. Translated: CASSPTGQGGVAGDSPLHF.